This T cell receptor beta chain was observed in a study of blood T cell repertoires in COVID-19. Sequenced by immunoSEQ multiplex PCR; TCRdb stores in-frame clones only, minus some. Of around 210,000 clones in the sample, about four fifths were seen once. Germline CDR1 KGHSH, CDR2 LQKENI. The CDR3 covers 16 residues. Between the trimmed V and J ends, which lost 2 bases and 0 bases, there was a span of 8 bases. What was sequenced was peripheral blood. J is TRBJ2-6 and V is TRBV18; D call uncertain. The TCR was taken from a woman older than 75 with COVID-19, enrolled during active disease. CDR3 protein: CASSPSSSSGANVLTF. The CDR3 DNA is TGTGCCAGCTCACCATCCTCCAGCTCTGGGGCCAACGTCCTGACTTTC. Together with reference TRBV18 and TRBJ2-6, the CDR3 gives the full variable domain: NAGVMQNPRHLVRRRGQEARLRCSPMKGHSHVYWYRQLPEEGLKFMVYLQKENIIDESGMPKERFSAEFPKEGPSILRIQQVVRGDSAAYFCASSPSSSSGANVLTFGAGSRLTVL.